These T cell receptor beta chains were read from a single sample in a study of regulatory T cells in long-lasting Graves disease. MiXCR was run by TCRdb on the multiplex PCR reads, yielding one entry per CDR3 protein. Of around 400,000 distinct CDR3 sequences in the sample, about 15% are singletons; the top ten hold about 8%. The sample was also reused in another study, on T cells in Graves' hyperthyroidism and ophthalmopathy.

The sequencing here drew on peripheral blood mononuclear cells (PBMCs), taken at new diagnosis, from a patient treated with antithyroid drugs. Receptor source: a woman in her thirties or forties with Graves disease. Each CDR3 is given with its conserved first and last residue. Fields, in order: V gene, clone size, J gene, D gene, CDR3 protein, CDR3 DNA. A D gene is named only where the DNA matches it firmly. Clone size is not always given. Where it is, it says once, few, many or a class for expanded clones.

TRBV28	many	TRBJ2-7	TRBD2	CASTQTSGRGSGSYEQYF	TGTGCCAGCACCCAAACTAGCGGGAGGGGATCCGGGTCCTACGAGCAGTACTTC
TRBV11-2	many	TRBJ2-1	.	CASSLTSGQYNEQFF	TGTGCCAGCAGCTTAACGAGCGGACAATACAATGAGCAGTTCTTC
TRBV11-3	.	TRBJ2-7	TRBD2	CANSLGKGLAGYEQYF	TGTGCCAACAGCTTGGGAAAGGGACTAGCGGGCTACGAGCAGTACTTC
TRBV11-2	many	TRBJ1-2	.	CASSPGGDIGYTF	TGTGCCAGCAGCCCGGGGGGGGATATTGGCTACACCTTC
TRBV11-3	many	TRBJ2-5	TRBD1	CASSRPGQYQETQYF	TGTGCCAGCAGCCGACCGGGACAGTACCAAGAGACCCAGTACTTC
TRBV11-2	few	TRBJ2-7	.	CASSLDYRYEQYF	TGTGCCAGCAGCTTAGATTATAGGTACGAGCAGTACTTC
TRBV30	many	TRBJ2-1	.	CAWSHPTGDEQFF	TGTGCCTGGAGCCATCCTACTGGTGATGAGCAGTTCTTC
TRBV12-3/TRBV12-4	many	TRBJ1-6	.	CASSIRGSYNSPLHF	TGTGCCAGCAGTATCCGGGGCTCCTATAATTCACCCCTCCACTTT
TRBV28	many	TRBJ2-7	TRBD2	CASSSAGLAEGTYEQYF	TGTGCCAGCAGTTCAGCGGGACTAGCGGAAGGAACCTACGAGCAGTACTTC
TRBV19	.	TRBJ2-7	.	CASSETSSYEQYF	TGTGCCAGTAGTGAGACGAGCTCCTACGAGCAGTACTTC
TRBV20-1	.	TRBJ1-3	TRBD1	CSATTGGGSGNTIYF	TGCAGTGCTACTACAGGGGGGGGCTCTGGAAACACCATATATTTT
TRBV4-1	.	TRBJ1-4	.	CASSTPGLGRDEKLFF	TGCGCCAGCAGCACACCGGGGCTGGGGAGGGATGAAAAACTGTTTTTT
TRBV30	many	TRBJ1-4	.	CAWSARGNEKLFF	TGTGCCTGGAGTGCCCGGGGGAATGAAAAACTGTTTTTT
TRBV2	many	TRBJ2-7	TRBD1	CASSPDRGEYEQYF	TGTGCCAGCAGTCCGGACAGGGGCGAGTACGAGCAGTACTTC
TRBV28	.	TRBJ1-1	.	CASSFRLDEAFF	TGTGCCAGCAGTTTCCGGCTGGATGAAGCTTTCTTT
TRBV6-5	.	TRBJ2-7	.	CASSSPSGGGAYEQYF	TGTGCCAGCAGTTCCCCGAGCGGCGGTGGGGCCTACGAGCAGTACTTC
TRBV30	many	TRBJ1-4	.	CAWSAGLTEKLFF	TGTGCCTGGAGCGCCGGCCTTACTGAAAAACTGTTTTTT
TRBV7-9	many	TRBJ2-1	.	CASSVTSLVVPSSYNEQFF	TGTGCCAGCAGCGTTACTAGCCTAGTCGTACCAAGCTCCTACAATGAGCAGTTCTTC
TRBV15	.	TRBJ2-2	.	CATSRDSWGPGELFF	TGTGCCACCAGCAGAGATAGTTGGGGGCCTGGGGAGCTGTTTTTT
TRBV14	many	TRBJ2-5	.	CASSQIQETQYF	TGTGCCAGCAGCCAGATCCAAGAGACCCAGTACTTC
TRBV5-1	.	TRBJ2-7	TRBD2	CASRASGLYEQYF	TGCGCCAGCAGGGCTAGCGGCCTCTACGAGCAGTACTTC
TRBV12-3/TRBV12-4	few	TRBJ2-2	TRBD2	CASSFPSGRALPGELFF	TGTGCCAGCAGTTTCCCCAGCGGGAGGGCCCTCCCCGGGGAGCTGTTTTTT
TRBV7-6	few	TRBJ2-1	TRBD2	CASSPITGTSHFGEQFF	TGTGCCAGCAGCCCGATCACCGGGACTAGCCATTTCGGTGAGCAGTTCTTC
TRBV27	many	TRBJ2-7	TRBD1	CASRGLRDRGFEQYF	TGTGCCAGCAGGGGCCTGCGGGACAGGGGGTTCGAGCAGTACTTC
TRBV11-2	many	TRBJ1-2	.	CASSSPGPWNYGYTF	TGTGCCAGCAGCTCGCCCGGCCCCTGGAACTATGGCTACACCTTC
TRBV12-3/TRBV12-4	many	TRBJ2-6	.	CASSLRTSGANVLTF	TGTGCCAGCAGTCTGAGAACGTCCGGGGCCAACGTCCTGACTTTC
TRBV29-1	many	TRBJ1-1	.	CSVTGRMNTEAFF	TGCAGCGTTACCGGGAGAATGAACACTGAAGCTTTCTTT
TRBV12-3/TRBV12-4	many	TRBJ1-2	TRBD1	CASTDRGAANYGYTF	TGTGCCAGCACGGACAGGGGCGCAGCTAACTATGGCTACACCTTC
TRBV19	few	TRBJ1-5	TRBD1	CASRGQGYQPQHF	TGTGCCAGTAGGGGACAGGGTTATCAGCCCCAGCATTTT
TRBV19	.	TRBJ2-7	TRBD2	CASSMVRRETGEQYF	TGTGCCAGTAGTATGGTACGGCGGGAGACTGGCGAGCAGTACTTC
TRBV7-2	few	TRBJ1-3	.	CASSPTRVGNTIYF	TGTGCCAGCAGTCCTACAAGGGTTGGAAACACCATATATTTT
TRBV2	many	TRBJ2-1	TRBD2	CASIRRITSGTSYNEQFF	TGTGCCAGCATTAGACGTATAACTAGCGGGACCTCCTACAATGAGCAGTTCTTC
TRBV9	few	TRBJ2-2	.	CASSVTSNTGELFF	TGTGCCAGCAGCGTGACCTCGAACACCGGGGAGCTGTTTTTT
TRBV28	.	TRBJ2-5	TRBD2	CASSRTGTSGSKTQYF	TGTGCCAGCAGCCGTACCGGGACTAGCGGGAGTAAGACCCAGTACTTC
TRBV27	many	TRBJ2-7	.	CASSPRQLTYEQYF	TGTGCCAGCAGTCCCCGACAGCTCACCTACGAGCAGTACTTC
TRBV29-1	.	TRBJ2-1	TRBD2	CSGGGIEQFF	TGCAGCGGGGGGGGGATTGAGCAGTTCTTC
TRBV9	.	TRBJ2-1	TRBD2	CASSPLAGGSREQFF	TGTGCCAGCAGCCCACTAGCGGGGGGCTCTAGGGAGCAGTTCTTC
TRBV19	.	TRBJ2-3	.	CASSPTGTDTQYF	TGTGCCAGTAGTCCAACAGGCACAGATACGCAGTATTTT
TRBV11-2	.	TRBJ1-6	.	CASSFRPTHYNSPLHF	TGTGCCAGCAGCTTTCGACCGACCCACTATAATTCACCCCTCCACTTT
TRBV27	many	TRBJ2-3	TRBD2	CASSSVAGGTRDTQYF	TGTGCCAGCAGTTCAGTAGCGGGAGGCACGAGGGATACGCAGTATTTT